This is a list of T cell receptor beta chains from one sample in a study of spatial heterogeneity in lung cancer. TCRdb recomputed calls from the 5' RACE reads with MiXCR, one row per CDR3 protein. The table shows tens of thousands of distinct CDR3 sequences, with around an eighth occurring only once. The starting material was PBMCs, obtained at surgery. These receptors originate from a male donor with early-stage non-small cell lung cancer. The CDR3 runs from the conserved cysteine through the conserved F or W. The order of the fields is D gene, clone size, J gene, V gene, CDR3 DNA, CDR3 protein. D genes are given only for firm matches. A row's size may be missing; if present it is once, few, many or a size class.

>TRBD1|few|TRBJ2-1|TRBV29-1
TGCAGCGAGACAGGGGGAGGGCCCTCGTCCTACAATGAGCAGTTCTTC
CSETGGGPSSYNEQFF
>TRBD1|few|TRBJ1-1|TRBV5-1
TGCGCCAGCAGCCCCGGACAGGGATGGGATATGAACACTGAAGCTTTCTTT
CASSPGQGWDMNTEAFF
>-|-|TRBJ2-1|TRBV7-3
TGTGCCAGCAGCCTCCGGGCCGCCAACAATGAGCAGTTCTTC
CASSLRAANNEQFF
>TRBD2|few|TRBJ2-1|TRBV20-1
TGCAGTGCTACCGGGACTAGCGGTTATGAGCAGTTCTTC
CSATGTSGYEQFF
>TRBD2|few|TRBJ2-2|TRBV20-1
TGCAGTGCGGCCGGCGGGAGAAGGGCCGGGGAGCTGTTTTTT
CSAAGGRRAGELFF
>-|few|TRBJ2-1|TRBV24-1
TGTGCCACCAGTGATAACCATGAGCAGTTCTTC
CATSDNHEQFF
>TRBD2|-|TRBJ2-2|TRBV11-2
TGTGCCAGCAGGGCCCTAAGAGCGGGAGTTAAGAGCGGGGAGCTGTTTTTT
CASRALRAGVKSGELFF
>-|-|TRBJ1-1|TRBV14
TGTGCCAGCAGACGGGAGGGGGAGAACACTGAAGCTTTCTTT
CASRREGENTEAFF
>-|-|TRBJ2-7|TRBV7-9
TGTGCCAGCAGCTTAGAAACTATGGGCCCCTACGAGCAGTACTTC
CASSLETMGPYEQYF
>-|few|TRBJ2-5|TRBV6-1
TGTGCCAGCAGTGATACCCACGGCTCCCAAGAGACCCAGTACTTC
CASSDTHGSQETQYF
>TRBD2|few|TRBJ2-2|TRBV2
TGTGCCAGCAGTCCAACTAGCGGAAACACCGGGGAGCTGTTTTTT
CASSPTSGNTGELFF
>TRBD1|-|TRBJ2-7|TRBV30
TGTGCCTGGAGCTGGACAGGGGAGTCCCATATAGGCGAGCAGTACTTC
CAWSWTGESHIGEQYF
>-|-|TRBJ2-7|TRBV3-1
TGTGCCAGCAGCCAACAGGACAGAGCCTACGAGCAGTACTTC
CASSQQDRAYEQYF
>-|-|TRBJ2-1|TRBV28
TGTGCCAGCCTTGTGGGGGGAGCAAAGGGCAATGAGCAGTTCTTC
CASLVGGAKGNEQFF
>-|-|TRBJ2-3|TRBV5-6
TGTGCCAGCAGCTTGGACGATCGCCTCAACACAGATACGCAGTATTTT
CASSLDDRLNTDTQYF
>TRBD1|many|TRBJ2-7|TRBV13
TGTGCCAGCAGCGCAAAGACAGGGAGCTCCTACGAGCAGTACTTC
CASSAKTGSSYEQYF
>TRBD2|many|TRBJ2-1|TRBV29-1
TGCAGCAGCCGACTAGCGGGGGGGTCCTACAATGAGCAGTTCTTC
CSSRLAGGSYNEQFF
>TRBD2|many|TRBJ2-7|TRBV10-3
TGTGCCATCAGTGCGGGAGGGGAGCAGTACTTC
CAISAGGEQYF
>-|-|TRBJ1-2|TRBV7-2
TGTGCCAGCAGCCTCGACGGAAACTATGGCTACACCTTC
CASSLDGNYGYTF
>-|-|TRBJ2-1|TRBV24-1
TGTGCCACCAGTACTTGGTTGATGGGAAGTGAGCAGTTCTTC
CATSTWLMGSEQFF
>-|-|TRBJ2-1|TRBV10-3
TGTGCCATCACTGGAGATACGAGCTCCTACAATGAGCAGTTCTTC
CAITGDTSSYNEQFF
>-|-|TRBJ2-3|TRBV5-1
TGCGCCAGCAGCTATTCGACATCTTCCACAGATACGCAGTATTTT
CASSYSTSSTDTQYF
>-|-|TRBJ2-7|TRBV3-1
TGTGCCAGCAGCCAAGCCCAGGGTTACATCTACGAGCAGTACTTC
CASSQAQGYIYEQYF
>TRBD2|few|TRBJ2-5|TRBV7-9
TGTGCCAGCAGCTCGACCCCGGGCGGGAGGGCCGCAGAGACCCAGTACTTC
CASSSTPGGRAAETQYF
>-|-|TRBJ1-6|TRBV19
TGTGCCAGTAGTATGGAGGACGGCTCCTATAATTCACCCCTCCACTTT
CASSMEDGSYNSPLHF
>TRBD2|many|TRBJ2-1|TRBV20-1
TGCAGTGCTAGAGCTAGCGGGGGCTACAATGAGCAGTTCTTC
CSARASGGYNEQFF
>-|few|TRBJ2-3|TRBV7-3
TGTGCCAGCAGCCCACTACCGTCCAAGGGGACAGATACGCAGTATTTT
CASSPLPSKGTDTQYF
>TRBD2|few|TRBJ2-1|TRBV29-1
TGCAGCGAGGGACTAGCGGGGGCTTACAATGAGCAGTTCTTC
CSEGLAGAYNEQFF
>-|few|TRBJ1-1|TRBV20-1
TGCAGTGCTAGGACAGGGAACACTGAAGCTTTCTTT
CSARTGNTEAFF
>TRBD1|-|TRBJ2-5|TRBV5-5
TGTGCCAGCAGTTATAGACAGGGGGCTCAATGGGGAGAGACCCAGTACTTC
CASSYRQGAQWGETQYF
>-|many|TRBJ1-1|TRBV5-5
TGTGCCAGCAGCTTGGGTGGGGGCGCGCTGGAAGCTTTCTTT
CASSLGGGALEAFF
>-|-|TRBJ2-1|TRBV7-2
TGTGCCAGCAGCTTTCGTGGCAACTTTGACAATGAGCAGTTCTTC
CASSFRGNFDNEQFF
>TRBD1|-|TRBJ1-4|TRBV5-1
TGCGCCAGCAGCACGCAACCGGGACAGGGGGAAAAACTGTTTTTT
CASSTQPGQGEKLFF
>-|-|TRBJ2-2|TRBV24-1
TGTGCCGCCGCGAAGGACGGGGTCGGGGAGCTGTTTTTT
CAAAKDGVGELFF
>-|-|TRBJ1-1|TRBV29-1
TGCAGCGTTGAGGGACACAACACTGAAGCTTTCTTT
CSVEGHNTEAFF
>-|many|TRBJ1-1|TRBV20-1
TGCAGTGCTCCTCTGAACACTGAAGCTTTCTTT
CSAPLNTEAFF
>-|few|TRBJ1-5|TRBV19
TGTGCCAGTAGGCGGACAGAGGTAAGAAATCAGCCCCAGCATTTT
CASRRTEVRNQPQHF
>-|-|TRBJ2-3|TRBV2
TGTGCCAGCACCACCAACAGAGGGGCCAGCACAGATACGCAGTATTTT
CASTTNRGASTDTQYF
>TRBD1|-|TRBJ2-3|TRBV29-1
TGCAGCGTTTACCAGGGGGCAACAGATACGCAGTATTTT
CSVYQGATDTQYF
>-|many|TRBJ1-5|TRBV6-1
TGTGCCAGCAGCCCGGAGGGGGGACAGCCCCAGCATTTT
CASSPEGGQPQHF
>-|few|TRBJ1-4|TRBV9
TGTGCCAGCAGCGGACAGTCATCCCCCCGGGCCACTAATGAAAAACTGTTTTTT
CASSGQSSPRATNEKLFF
>-|few|TRBJ2-7|TRBV20-1
TGCAGTGCAAAAGGAAAGGTAGCCTACGAGCAGTACTTC
CSAKGKVAYEQYF
>-|few|TRBJ1-5|TRBV3-1
TGTGCCAGCAGCCAAGGCGACACAGCCAGCAATCAGCCCCAGCATTTT
CASSQGDTASNQPQHF
>TRBD2|few|TRBJ2-7|TRBV24-1
TGTGCCACCAGTGATTCCCGGACTAGCGGGAGCTACGAGCAGTACTTC
CATSDSRTSGSYEQYF
>-|-|TRBJ2-6|TRBV6-1
TGTGCCAGCAGTGAAGACTTGGGATCTGGGGCCAACGTCCTGACTTTC
CASSEDLGSGANVLTF
>-|many|TRBJ2-1|TRBV29-1
TGCAGCGTTAGGATCCTCTCCTACAATGAGCAGTTCTTC
CSVRILSYNEQFF
>-|-|TRBJ2-7|TRBV29-1
TGCAGCGTTGAACGGGGAAACTCCTACGAGCAGTACTTC
CSVERGNSYEQYF
>TRBD2|-|TRBJ2-3|TRBV20-1
TGCAGTGCTAGAGACCCGACTAGCTGGAGCACAGATACGCAGTATTTT
CSARDPTSWSTDTQYF
>TRBD2|many|TRBJ2-2|TRBV29-1
TGCAGCGCTTTAGCGGGAGGAAGGGGTGTGGAGCTGTTTTTT
CSALAGGRGVELFF
>-|many|TRBJ1-4|TRBV7-9
TGTGCCAGCAGCGAGCTAGGTCTCAATTATGGAAAACTGTTTTTT
CASSELGLNYGKLFF
>TRBD1|-|TRBJ1-1|TRBV20-1
TGCAGTGCTCGAGGGGGCGGGAGAGGAACTGAAGCTTTCTTT
CSARGGGRGTEAFF
>-|few|TRBJ2-2|TRBV10-2
TGCGCCAGCAGTGAGTGGAGGGGTAACACCGGGGAGCTGTTTTTT
CASSEWRGNTGELFF
>-|many|TRBJ1-1|TRBV6-5
TGTGCCAGCAGCCCTGGTGGCAGCCTAGCCGAATTTGAAGCTTTCTTT
CASSPGGSLAEFEAFF
>-|-|TRBJ2-5|TRBV19
TGTGCCAGTAGTATAGGAGGGGGGAAGCAAGAGACCCAGTACTTC
CASSIGGGKQETQYF
>-|-|TRBJ2-1|TRBV7-2
TGTGCCAGCAGCGTCGACTTACCGAGCTCCTACAATGAGCAGTTCTTC
CASSVDLPSSYNEQFF
>-|-|TRBJ1-5|TRBV6-6
TGTGCCAGCACTCCACTGGGGGTAGGCAATCAGCCCCAGCATTTT
CASTPLGVGNQPQHF
>-|few|TRBJ1-5|TRBV6-2/TRBV6-3
TGTGCCAGCAACCTGGACGGGAAGAGCAATCAGCCCCAGCATTTT
CASNLDGKSNQPQHF
>-|-|TRBJ1-2|TRBV2
TGTGCCAGCAGTCCCAAGCAATCGGGGGTTGGCTACACCTTC
CASSPKQSGVGYTF
>-|few|TRBJ1-1|TRBV5-4
TGTGCCAGCAGCTTTGAGGAGGGCTGGACTGAAGCTTTCTTT
CASSFEEGWTEAFF